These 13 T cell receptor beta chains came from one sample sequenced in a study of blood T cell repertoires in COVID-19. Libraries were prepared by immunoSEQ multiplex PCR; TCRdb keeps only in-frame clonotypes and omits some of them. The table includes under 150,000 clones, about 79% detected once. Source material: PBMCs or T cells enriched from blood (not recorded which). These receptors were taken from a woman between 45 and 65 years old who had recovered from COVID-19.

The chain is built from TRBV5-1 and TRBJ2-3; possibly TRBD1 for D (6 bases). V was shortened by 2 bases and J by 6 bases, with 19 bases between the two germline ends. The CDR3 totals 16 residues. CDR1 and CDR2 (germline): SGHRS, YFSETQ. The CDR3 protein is CASSLPGTPPGDTQYF. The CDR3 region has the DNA TGCGCCAGCAGCTTACCCGGGACACCCCCGGGGGATACGCAGTATTTT. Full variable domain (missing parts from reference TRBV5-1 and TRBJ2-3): KAGVTQTPRYLIKTRGQQVTLSCSPISGHRSVSWYQQTPGQGLQFLFEYFSETQRNKGNFPGRFSGRQFSNSRSEMNVSTLELGDSALYLCASSLPGTPPGDTQYFGPGTRLTVL.

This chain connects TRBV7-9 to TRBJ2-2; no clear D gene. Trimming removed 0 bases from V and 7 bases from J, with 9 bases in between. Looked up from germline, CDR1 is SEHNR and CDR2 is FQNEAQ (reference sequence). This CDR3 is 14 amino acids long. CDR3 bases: TGTGCCAGCAGCTTAGCCGGTGAGGTCGGGGAGCTGTTTTTT. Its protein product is CASSLAGEVGELFF.

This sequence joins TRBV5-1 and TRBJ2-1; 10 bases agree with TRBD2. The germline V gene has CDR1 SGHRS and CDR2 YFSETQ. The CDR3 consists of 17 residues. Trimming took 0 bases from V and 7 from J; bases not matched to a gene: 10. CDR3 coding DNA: TGCGCCAGCAGCTTGGGGAGACTAGCGGGCTATCTAAATGAGCAGTTCTTC. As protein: CASSLGRLAGYLNEQFF.

The CDR3 loop reads CAWTGRGSNTEAFF. The CDR3 DNA is TGTGCCTGGACCGGGCGGGGCTCGAACACTGAAGCTTTCTTT. The rearrangement uses TRBV30 and TRBJ1-1; tentatively, D is TRBD1 (5 bases). Trimming took off 4 bases at V and 1 base at J, with 13 bases between the two ends. In germline, CDR1 is GTSNPN, CDR2 SVGIG (reference sequence). There are 14 residues in the CDR3.

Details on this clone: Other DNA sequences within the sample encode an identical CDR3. CDR3 sequence: CASSPGTSGYEQYF. The CDR3, as DNA: TGTGCCAGCTCACCGGGGACTAGCGGCTACGAGCAGTACTTC. V is TRBV18 and J is TRBJ2-7, with TRBD2 identical over 11 bases. Germline V gives CDR1 KGHSH, CDR2 LQKENI. The CDR3 totals 14 residues. V shed 3 bases, J shed 3 bases, and the junction held 1 base outside the gene matches.

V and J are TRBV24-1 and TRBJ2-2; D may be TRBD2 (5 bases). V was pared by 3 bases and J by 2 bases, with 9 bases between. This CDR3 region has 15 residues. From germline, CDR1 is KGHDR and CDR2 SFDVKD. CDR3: CATSDRSGNTGELFF. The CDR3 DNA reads TGTGCCACCAGTGATAGGAGCGGTAACACCGGGGAGCTGTTTTTT.

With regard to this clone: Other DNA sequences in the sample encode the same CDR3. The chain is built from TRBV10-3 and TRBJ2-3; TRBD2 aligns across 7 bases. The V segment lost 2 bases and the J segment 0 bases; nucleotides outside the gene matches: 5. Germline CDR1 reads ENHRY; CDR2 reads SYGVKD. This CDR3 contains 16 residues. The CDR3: CAISEAGRLSTDTQYF. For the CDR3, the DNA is TGTGCCATCAGTGAGGCCGGGAGGCTTAGCACAGATACGCAGTATTTT.

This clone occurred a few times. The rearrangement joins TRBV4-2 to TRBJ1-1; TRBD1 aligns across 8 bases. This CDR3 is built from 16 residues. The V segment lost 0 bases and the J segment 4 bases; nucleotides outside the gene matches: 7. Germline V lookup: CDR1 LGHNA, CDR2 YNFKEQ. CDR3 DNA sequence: TGTGCCAGCAGCCAAGACATATTCGGACAGGGCACTGAAGCTTTCTTT. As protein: CASSQDIFGQGTEAFF.

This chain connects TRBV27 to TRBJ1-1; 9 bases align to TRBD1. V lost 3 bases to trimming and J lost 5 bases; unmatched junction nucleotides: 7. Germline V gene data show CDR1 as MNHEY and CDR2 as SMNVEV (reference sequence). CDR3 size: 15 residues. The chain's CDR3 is CASSFGTGWDTEAFF. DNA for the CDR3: TGTGCCAGCAGTTTTGGGACAGGGTGGGATACTGAAGCTTTCTTT.

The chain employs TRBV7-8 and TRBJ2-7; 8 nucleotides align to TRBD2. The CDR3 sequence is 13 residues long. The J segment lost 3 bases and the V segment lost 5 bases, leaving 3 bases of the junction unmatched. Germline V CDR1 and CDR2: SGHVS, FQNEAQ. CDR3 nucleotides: TGTGCCAGCAGCCCCGGGGGGGTCTACGAGCAGTACTTC. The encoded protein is CASSPGGVYEQYF.

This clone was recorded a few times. CDR3 region: CASSQGTRNTEAFF. DNA for the CDR3: TGTGCCAGCAGTCAGGGGACGCGGAACACTGAAGCTTTCTTT. The chain couples TRBV27 to TRBJ1-1; possible D gene TRBD1, 6 bases. This CDR3 spans 14 amino acids. In germline, CDR1 is MNHEY, CDR2 SMNVEV (reference sequence). Trimming cost V 5 bases and J 1 base, with 11 bases left between them.

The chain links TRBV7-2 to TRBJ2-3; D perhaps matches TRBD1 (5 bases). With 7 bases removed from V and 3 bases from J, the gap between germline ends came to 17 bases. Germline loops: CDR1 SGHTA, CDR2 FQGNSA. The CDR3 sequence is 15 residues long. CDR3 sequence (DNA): TGTGCCAGCAACCCTTCGGACACACGGACAGATACGCAGTATTTT. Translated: CASNPSDTRTDTQYF.

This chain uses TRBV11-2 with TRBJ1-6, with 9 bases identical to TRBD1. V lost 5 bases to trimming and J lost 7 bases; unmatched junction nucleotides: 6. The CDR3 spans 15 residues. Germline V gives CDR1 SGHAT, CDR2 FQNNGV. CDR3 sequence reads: CASSTRDRANSPLHF. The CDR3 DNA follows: TGTGCCAGCAGCACCCGGGACAGGGCGAATTCACCCCTCCACTTT.